This TCR beta chain was identified during a study of blood T cell repertoires in COVID-19. Study summary: Some COVID-19 samples were acute and others convalescent; all came from the United States, Italy and Spain. PBMCs, B-cell-depleted T cells, or T cells were the source of the cDNA or gDNA that made up the material.

Cohort placement rested on clinical history that participants reported themselves. How the authors handled the data: Amplifying reference gene primers gave estimates of nucleated cell counts. Some clones are missing from TCRdb's copy, which holds only in-frame ones; the method was immunoSEQ multiplex PCR. The V and J calls and clone size come from that table; D and trimming were worked out from the DNA. The top ten hold 5.5% to 6% of the sample, which has around 54,000 clones, about 78% seen once. Sequencing was performed on PBMCs or T cells enriched from blood (not recorded which). The clonotype originates from a woman aged 45-65 years with acute COVID-19.

The CDR3 DNA reads TGTGCCAGCAGCCTGGGACAGGGGGTGAGCTATGGCTACACCTTC. Its translation: CASSLGQGVSYGYTF. V and J are TRBV5-6 and TRBJ1-2, with TRBD1 matching over 11 bases. This CDR3 contains 15 residues. Unmatched junction bases numbered 6, after V lost 4 bases and J lost 4 bases. Germline V gene lookup returns CDR1 SGHDT and CDR2 YYEEEE. Complete variable domain (other parts from reference TRBV5-6 and TRBJ1-2): DAGVTQSPTHLIKTRGQQVTLRCSPKSGHDTVSWYQQALGQGPQFIFQYYEEEERQRGNFPDRFSGHQFPNYSSELNVNALLLGDSALYLCASSLGQGVSYGYTFGSGTRLTVV.